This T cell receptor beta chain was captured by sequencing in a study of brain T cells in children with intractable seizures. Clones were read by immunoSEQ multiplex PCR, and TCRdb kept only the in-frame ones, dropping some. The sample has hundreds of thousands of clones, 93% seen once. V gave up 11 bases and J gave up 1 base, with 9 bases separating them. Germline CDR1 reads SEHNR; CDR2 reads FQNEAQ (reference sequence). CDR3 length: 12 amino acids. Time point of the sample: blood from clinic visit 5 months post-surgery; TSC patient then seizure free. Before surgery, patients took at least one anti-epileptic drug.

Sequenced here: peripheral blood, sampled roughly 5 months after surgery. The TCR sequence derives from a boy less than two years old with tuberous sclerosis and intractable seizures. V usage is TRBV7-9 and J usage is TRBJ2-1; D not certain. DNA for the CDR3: TGTGCCGACCTGGATTCCTACAATGAGCAGTTCTTC. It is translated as CADLDSYNEQFF.